This T cell receptor (beta chain) comes out of a study of OX40 agonist ivuxolimab in advanced cancers. V was pared by 6 bases and J by 4 bases, with 7 bases of the junction left unmatched. CDR1 and CDR2 (germline): MNHEY, SMNVEV (reference sequence). This CDR3 spans 15 amino acids. In regard to this clone: The same CDR3 also results from other DNA sequences found in this sample.

Measured with immunoSEQ multiplex PCR; TCRdb has only the in-frame clones, and not every one. The data contain about 30,000 clones, just over 90% of them singletons. The clonotype was recovered from an adult with an advanced solid tumor such as melanoma, head and neck, liver or kidney cancer. The chain uses TRBV27 and TRBJ1-5; 9 nucleotides line up with TRBD1. The starting material was CD4+ or CD8+ T cells sorted from blood, obtained in a trial of the OX40 agonist ivuxolimab. This chain's CDR3 is CASSQGQGWNQPQHF. In DNA form, the CDR3 reads TGTGCCAGCAGCCAAGGACAGGGGTGGAATCAGCCCCAGCATTTT.